The rows below give T cell receptor beta chains drawn from one sample of a study of regulatory T cells in long-lasting Graves disease. In TCRdb, the multiplex PCR reads were re-called with MiXCR into one record per CDR3 protein. The table lists 420,000 or so distinct CDR3 sequences, approximately 16% of them singletons. This sample was shared with a second study, whose subject was T cells in Graves' hyperthyroidism and ophthalmopathy.

The material was peripheral blood mononuclear cells (PBMCs), obtained at new diagnosis, from a patient treated with antithyroid drugs. The receptors were gathered from a woman under 30 with Graves disease. The CDR3 runs from the conserved cysteine through the conserved F or W. A D gene is named only where the DNA matches it firmly. Some rows mark clone size as missing; the rest say once, few, many or name a class of expanded clone.

D gene,J gene,V gene,clone size,CDR3 protein,CDR3 DNA
-,TRBJ2-1,TRBV7-3,many,CASSFPPHNEQFF,TGTGCCAGCAGCTTCCCACCCCACAATGAGCAGTTCTTC
-,TRBJ2-7,TRBV11-2,many,CASSQPGSRYEQYF,TGTGCCAGCAGCCAACCAGGGTCTCGCTACGAGCAGTACTTC
-,TRBJ1-5,TRBV2,many,CASSSTGGSNQPQHF,TGTGCCAGCAGTTCAACGGGTGGTAGCAATCAGCCCCAGCATTTT
-,TRBJ1-3,TRBV20-1,-,CSAREANSGNTIYF,TGCAGTGCTAGGGAGGCGAACTCTGGAAACACCATATATTTT
TRBD1,TRBJ2-7,TRBV27,many,CASSFLDRGLSSYEQYF,TGTGCCAGCAGTTTCTTGGACAGGGGCCTGAGCTCCTACGAGCAGTACTTC
-,TRBJ2-1,TRBV2,many,CASRSSSANEQFF,TGTGCCAGCAGGAGTTCTAGCGCCAATGAGCAGTTCTTC
TRBD1,TRBJ2-7,TRBV18,once,CASSPPDRSAYEQYF,TGTGCCAGCTCGCCACCGGACAGGAGTGCCTACGAGCAGTACTTC
TRBD2,TRBJ2-1,TRBV7-3,many,CASSSLAGVSYNEQFF,TGTGCCAGCAGCTCCTTAGCGGGAGTCTCCTACAATGAGCAGTTCTTC
-,TRBJ2-1,TRBV4-3,-,CASSQGPGPNEQFF,TGCGCCAGCAGCCAAGGCCCGGGACCCAATGAGCAGTTCTTC
-,TRBJ2-5,TRBV10-2,few,CASSLTAQETQYF,TGCGCCAGCAGCTTGACAGCTCAAGAGACCCAGTACTTC
TRBD1,TRBJ2-1,TRBV7-3,many,CASSKNDRGDFEQFF,TGTGCCAGCAGCAAAAACGACAGGGGGGATTTTGAGCAGTTCTTC
-,TRBJ1-6,TRBV11-2,few,CASSLPAVNISPLHF,TGTGCCAGCAGCTTACCGGCAGTAAATATTTCACCCCTCCACTTT
-,TRBJ2-7,TRBV27,-,CASSRPPGQQYF,TGTGCCAGCAGCCGTCCCCCGGGACAGCAGTACTTC
-,TRBJ2-2,TRBV14,-,CASSQELAYTGELFF,TGTGCCAGCAGCCAAGAGTTAGCCTACACCGGGGAGCTGTTTTTT
TRBD2,TRBJ2-7,TRBV4-1,-,CASSQGVGTKTIYEQYF,TGCGCCAGCAGCCAGGGGGTAGGGACTAAAACCATCTACGAGCAGTACTTC
-,TRBJ2-5,TRBV3-1,-,CASSQRLQTQYF,TGTGCCAGCAGCCAAAGGTTGCAGACCCAGTACTTC
TRBD1,TRBJ1-5,TRBV19,-,CASSIDGTANQPQHF,TGTGCCAGTAGTATAGACGGGACAGCAAATCAGCCCCAGCATTTT
TRBD1,TRBJ1-4,TRBV28,many,CASSFLGVGTANEKLFF,TGTGCCAGCAGTTTTCTCGGAGTTGGGACAGCAAATGAAAAACTGTTTTTT
-,TRBJ2-7,TRBV24-1,few,CASLRPSAYEQYF,TGTGCCTCCTTGAGACCTAGCGCCTACGAGCAGTACTTC
-,TRBJ2-1,TRBV7-3,-,CASSHGRDNEQFF,TGTGCCAGCAGTCACGGCAGGGATAATGAGCAGTTCTTC
TRBD1,TRBJ2-7,TRBV3-1,few,CASSLRDRVYEQYF,TGTGCCAGCAGCCTCCGGGACAGGGTATACGAGCAGTACTTC
TRBD1,TRBJ1-2,TRBV28,many,CASSSQGADYGYTF,TGTGCCAGCAGCTCACAGGGGGCTGACTATGGCTACACCTTC
TRBD1,TRBJ2-1,TRBV4-3,few,CASSQGNRGHEQFF,TGCGCCAGCAGCCAAGGGAACAGGGGCCATGAGCAGTTCTTC
-,TRBJ1-2,TRBV12-3/TRBV12-4,-,CASSFYGEGYTF,TGTGCCAGCAGTTTTTACGGGGAAGGCTACACCTTC
-,TRBJ2-5,TRBV2,few,CASPTGPLKRNEQSF,TGTGCCAGCCCGACCGGGCCCCTGAAGAGGAATGAGCAGTCCTTC
TRBD2,TRBJ2-1,TRBV7-6,-,CASSLVLAGVEQFF,TGTGCCAGCAGCTTAGTATTAGCGGGAGTCGAGCAGTTCTTC
TRBD1,TRBJ2-7,TRBV6-2/TRBV6-3,many,CASRRDRVSYEQYF,TGTGCCAGCAGACGGGACAGGGTTTCCTACGAGCAGTACTTC